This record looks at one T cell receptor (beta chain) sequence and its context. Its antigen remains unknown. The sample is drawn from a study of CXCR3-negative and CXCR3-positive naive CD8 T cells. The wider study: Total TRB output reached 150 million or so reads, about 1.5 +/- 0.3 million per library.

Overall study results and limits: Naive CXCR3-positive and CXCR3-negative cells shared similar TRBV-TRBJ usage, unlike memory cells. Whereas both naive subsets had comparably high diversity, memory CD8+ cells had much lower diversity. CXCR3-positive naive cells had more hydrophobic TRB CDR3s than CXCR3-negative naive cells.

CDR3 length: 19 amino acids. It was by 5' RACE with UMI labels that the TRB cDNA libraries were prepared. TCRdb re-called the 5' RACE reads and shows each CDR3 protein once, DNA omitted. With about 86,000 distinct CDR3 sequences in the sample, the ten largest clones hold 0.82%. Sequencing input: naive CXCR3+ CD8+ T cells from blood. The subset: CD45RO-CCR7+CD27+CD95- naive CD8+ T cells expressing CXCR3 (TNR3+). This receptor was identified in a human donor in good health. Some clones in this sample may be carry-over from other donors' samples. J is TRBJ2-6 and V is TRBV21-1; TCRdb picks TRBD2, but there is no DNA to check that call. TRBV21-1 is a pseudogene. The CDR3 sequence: CASRTSGGLGLSGANVLTF.